This T cell receptor (beta chain) was sequenced during a study of blood T cells in healthy people across ages (dated by TCRdb to between 2015 and 2016). Background for the entire study: In model experiments, template switching captured roughly one uniquely barcoded TCR beta cDNA molecule for every two T cells. To avoid experimental bias, donors of different ages were distributed randomly across sequencing lanes. Age-related changes in TCR beta repertoire diversity were measured in the study by deep sequencing normalized with unique cDNA molecular identifiers. Two additional independent replicas of 1 million unique cDNA reads from the same blood draw were analyzed for two donors (one aged 18 to 30 and one aged 80 or older). The donors were split into four age groups: young (average around 17 years), middle-aged (nearly 40), aged (approximately 59) and long-lived (over 75). Overall results and qualifications from the work: A strong correlation was found between observed TCR beta diversity and the percentage of naive T cells measured by flow cytometry. Conclusive comparison of naive and antigen-experienced compartments was prevented by the profiling of bulk unsorted PBMCs. Total diversity estimates from one million sequenced T cells were considered lower bounds and underestimates. Observed TCR beta diversity per million T cells fell roughly linearly with age, and a significant reduction was already apparent by age around 40. Compared with the aged group, the long-lived group had more naive CD4+ T cells, fewer expanded clones and increased TCR diversity, a pattern suggesting age selection. Donor CMV infection status was unknown, potentially confounding age-related changes in expanded clonotypes.

Concerning this clonotype: Its antigen is unknown. No qualities accompany the bases; no much larger clone lies one base away.

Systemically healthy Caucasian individuals from Russia, some 40 in total and aged roughly 6 to 100 years, were included as donors. Around 10 milliliters of peripheral blood were drawn from each donor into EDTA-treated Vacutainer tubes. Ficoll-Paque density-gradient centrifugation was used to isolate PBMCs, with at least 6 million per sample. Trizol reagent was used to extract total RNA from PBMCs, with at least 5.5 micrograms per sample. Naive CD45RAhigh/CD27high T cell percentages were measured by flow cytometry on a PBMC aliquot from every donor. V is clipped by 5 bases and J by 3 bases, and the sequence between their germline boundaries is 17 bases long. The CDR3 holds 15 amino acids from the cysteine to the phenylalanine. Only the CDR3 part of the read is kept: 45 bases, read in frame from the first base. For CDR1 and CDR2, the germline V gene (reference sequence) lists DFQATT and SNEGSKA. Libraries came from 5' RACE. Sequenced using an Illumina HiSeq 2500. The second PCR ran for about 6 to 11 cycles and used a J-beta primer mix along with a sample-barcoded 5' primer. Each TCR beta cDNA molecule received a unique molecular identifier from a template-switch 5' adaptor carrying 12 random nucleotides. Each sample yielded at least 2.5 million CDR3-containing paired-end reads. First-strand cDNA was synthesized from all RNA with the Mint cDNA synthesis kit, primed by a TRBC-specific oligonucleotide. Following uracil-DNA glycosylase treatment, a first 18-cycle PCR with universal primers M1SS and BC2_uni_R was performed on all cDNA. The study's processing was this. Each sample was normalized by randomly selecting 1 million high-quality reads, each carrying a distinct molecular identifier. Reads sharing molecular identifiers were discarded rather than binned into consensus sequences. CDR3 identification, clonotype clustering and error correction used MiTCR with a Q25 quality threshold and the strictest error-elimination algorithm. A nonparametric unseen species model with Euler transformation was used to estimate a lower bound on total TCR beta diversity. TCRdb itself trimmed the public reads at Q25 with fastp, ran MiXCR and retained productive beta chains. When rows share a CDR3 protein, they turn into one entry using the most common DNA and genes. V and J calls and clone size were set by TCRdb, not the authors. For this sample there are about 1.6 million distinct CDR3 sequences; around 35% appear just once. The biggest ten clones account for around 11% of the sample.

This TCR was sampled from a woman in her twenties or thirties in good health. The chain couples TRBV20-1 to TRBJ2-1; the D gene is not confidently resolved. Sequencing input: blood. The CDR3 protein sequence reads: CSAPRLANRYNEQFF. The bases are TGCAGTGCTCCCCGGTTGGCCAATCGCTACAATGAGCAGTTCTTC.